This TCR beta chain derives from a study of blood T cell repertoires in COVID-19. Across the whole study: Some COVID-19 samples were acute and others convalescent; all came from the United States, Italy and Spain. The analysed material was cDNA or gDNA that came from T cells, B-cell-depleted T cells, or PBMCs.

Authors' analysis steps: Amplification of reference gene primers provided the estimated nucleated cell counts. The repertoire was sequenced with immunoSEQ multiplex PCR; TCRdb's copy has only in-frame clones and lacks some. That table furnishes V, J and clone size, whereas the DNA furnished D and trimming. The sample holds around 110,000 clones; around 80% are singletons and the top ten take 4.3%. This receptor was identified in a man between 65 and 85 years old with acute or convalescent COVID-19. The sample consisted of peripheral blood.

CDR3 region: CASRPGTLNYGYTF. The CDR3 DNA reads TGTGCCAGCAGGCCTGGGACTTTAAACTATGGCTACACCTTC. The chain couples TRBV2 to TRBJ1-2; D may be TRBD1 (5 bases). V lost 6 bases and J 2 bases, leaving 13 bases between the germline ends. Looked up from germline, CDR1 is SNHLY and CDR2 is FYNNEI. CDR3 length: 14 residues.